This T cell receptor beta chain comes out of a study of blood T cell repertoires in COVID-19. Study in general: The United States, Italy and Spain were the sources of the acute and convalescent COVID-19 samples.

Method: immunoSEQ multiplex PCR; TCRdb's copy keeps in-frame clones and lacks some. The repertoire includes about 180,000 clones, 65% to 90% of them detected once, and roughly 8.7% sits in the top ten. Sequenced material: peripheral blood. The receptor was derived from a man between 50 and 59 years old with active or convalescent COVID-19.

The CDR3 loop is CASSHVRETQYF. The CDR3 nucleotides read TGTGCCAGCAGCCACGTTCGAGAGACCCAGTACTTC. This chain connects TRBV14 to TRBJ2-5, with no clear D. Germline CDR1 is SGHDN and CDR2 is FVKESK. Trimming took 3 bases from V and 4 from J, leaving 6 bases between them. The CDR3 spans 12 residues.